The sequence of this T cell receptor beta chain was determined in a study of OX40 agonist ivuxolimab in advanced cancers. Study as a whole: Patients in the trial were receiving intravenous ivuxolimab every 2 weeks, at doses of 0.01 to 10 mg/kg.

Profiled with immunoSEQ multiplex PCR; TCRdb holds only in-frame clones, not every one. In the table there are roughly 70,000 clones, around 84% of which are singletons. Sequencing was performed on CD4+ or CD8+ T cells sorted from blood, taken in a trial of the OX40 agonist ivuxolimab. The source is an adult with an advanced solid tumor such as melanoma, head and neck, liver or kidney cancer.

The DNA for the CDR3 is TGTGCCAGCAGCCCCCTCGGCTTAGGAACAGGCCAAGAGACCCAGTACTTC. Encoded protein: CASSPLGLGTGQETQYF. The chain recombines TRBV9 with TRBJ2-5; TRBD1 is a possible D gene (5 bases). This CDR3 has 17 residues. CDR1 and CDR2 from the germline V gene are SGDLS and YYNGEE. V was shortened by 4 bases and J by 1 base, with 20 bases between the two germline ends.